A selection of T cell receptor beta chains follows, all from one sample in a study of CD8 T cells in ankylosing spondylitis. MiXCR, run by TCRdb on the 5' RACE reads, gives a single entry per CDR3 protein. The data contain roughly 180,000 distinct CDR3 sequences, 13% of them seen just once; the ten biggest clones take up about 11%. The material sequenced was blood, either unsorted or a sorted T cell fraction (not recorded which). These receptors all stem from a female donor with ankylosing spondylitis or in good health (not recorded which). Both conserved end residues are part of each CDR3. The D gene is left open where the match is weak. A clone size is listed for some rows: how often the clone was seen (once, few, many), or a class if it is expanded.

v_call: TRBV7-3; j_call: TRBJ2-3; clone_size: many; d_call: NA; cdr3_aa: CASSAAGDTQYF; cdr3_nt: TGTGCCAGCAGCGCCGCGGGAGATACGCAGTATTTT
v_call: TRBV9; j_call: TRBJ2-2; clone_size: many; d_call: NA; cdr3_aa: CASSVAGVNTGELFF; cdr3_nt: TGTGCCAGCAGCGTAGCAGGTGTGAACACCGGGGAGCTGTTTTTT
v_call: TRBV5-1; j_call: TRBJ1-5; clone_size: many; d_call: TRBD1; cdr3_aa: CASSPGQGRGNQPQHF; cdr3_nt: TGCGCCAGCAGCCCGGGACAGGGAAGGGGCAATCAGCCCCAGCATTTT
v_call: TRBV27; j_call: TRBJ2-2; clone_size: NA; d_call: TRBD2; cdr3_aa: CASRLAGTNTGELFF; cdr3_nt: TGTGCCAGTAGACTAGCGGGGACCAACACCGGGGAGCTGTTTTTT
v_call: TRBV30; j_call: TRBJ1-5; clone_size: few; d_call: TRBD1; cdr3_aa: CAWDTGEYQPQHF; cdr3_nt: TGTGCCTGGGACACAGGGGAATATCAGCCCCAGCATTTT
v_call: TRBV12-3/TRBV12-4; j_call: TRBJ1-1; clone_size: few; d_call: TRBD1; cdr3_aa: CASSLPGTGLNTEAFF; cdr3_nt: TGTGCCAGCAGTCTCCCCGGGACAGGTCTGAACACTGAAGCTTTCTTT
v_call: TRBV18; j_call: TRBJ1-4; clone_size: many; d_call: TRBD1; cdr3_aa: CASSLKSGQLNEKLFF; cdr3_nt: TGTGCCAGCTCATTAAAATCGGGACAGCTTAATGAAAAACTGTTTTTT
v_call: TRBV10-3; j_call: TRBJ2-3; clone_size: NA; d_call: NA; cdr3_aa: CAISESSLHTDTQYF; cdr3_nt: TGTGCCATCAGTGAGTCAAGTCTACACACAGATACGCAGTATTTT
v_call: TRBV30; j_call: TRBJ1-1; clone_size: NA; d_call: NA; cdr3_aa: CAWSVGQRREKAFF; cdr3_nt: TGTGCCTGGAGTGTCGGGCAGCGGAGGGAAAAAGCTTTCTTT
v_call: TRBV6-5; j_call: TRBJ2-1; clone_size: few; d_call: TRBD1; cdr3_aa: CASSLRLGQGVNEQFF; cdr3_nt: TGTGCCAGCAGTTTGCGCCTGGGACAGGGGGTGAATGAGCAGTTCTTC
v_call: TRBV20-1; j_call: TRBJ2-2; clone_size: NA; d_call: TRBD2; cdr3_aa: CSANPASGPNTGELFF; cdr3_nt: TGCAGTGCTAATCCCGCTAGCGGGCCGAACACCGGGGAGCTGTTTTTT
v_call: TRBV28; j_call: TRBJ2-6; clone_size: NA; d_call: NA; cdr3_aa: CASTVEVSGANVLTF; cdr3_nt: TGTGCCAGCACCGTTGAGGTCTCTGGGGCCAACGTCCTGACTTTC
v_call: TRBV29-1; j_call: TRBJ1-1; clone_size: NA; d_call: TRBD1; cdr3_aa: CSVEGGTGETEAFF; cdr3_nt: TGCAGCGTTGAAGGGGGGACAGGGGAGACTGAAGCTTTCTTT
v_call: TRBV28; j_call: TRBJ2-2; clone_size: many; d_call: NA; cdr3_aa: CASSFTGLNTGELFF; cdr3_nt: TGTGCCAGCAGTTTTACAGGGCTGAACACCGGGGAGCTGTTTTTT
v_call: TRBV19; j_call: TRBJ1-1; clone_size: many; d_call: NA; cdr3_aa: CASSMALGTEAFF; cdr3_nt: TGTGCCAGTAGTATGGCCTTAGGCACTGAAGCTTTCTTT
v_call: TRBV5-5; j_call: TRBJ1-2; clone_size: few; d_call: NA; cdr3_aa: CASSLILYGYTF; cdr3_nt: TGTGCCAGCAGCTTAATCCTGTATGGCTACACCTTC
v_call: TRBV5-5; j_call: TRBJ1-5; clone_size: many; d_call: NA; cdr3_aa: CASSLWGVSNQPQHF; cdr3_nt: TGTGCCAGCAGCTTGTGGGGGGTTAGCAATCAGCCCCAGCATTTT
v_call: TRBV7-9; j_call: TRBJ2-2; clone_size: many; d_call: NA; cdr3_aa: CASSASGGATGELFF; cdr3_nt: TGTGCCAGCAGCGCCAGCGGAGGGGCCACCGGGGAGCTGTTTTTT
v_call: TRBV21-1; j_call: TRBJ2-4; clone_size: few; d_call: NA; cdr3_aa: CASSSNGDYGGSRAKNIQYF; cdr3_nt: TGTGCCAGCAGCAGCAATGGAGACTACGGCGGGAGTCGGGCCAAAAACATTCAGTACTTC
v_call: TRBV27; j_call: TRBJ2-3; clone_size: many; d_call: NA; cdr3_aa: CASSGEGEDTQYF; cdr3_nt: TGTGCCAGCAGTGGGGAGGGGGAGGATACGCAGTATTTT
v_call: TRBV29-1; j_call: TRBJ2-7; clone_size: many; d_call: TRBD2; cdr3_aa: CSVVGGVVAGGEQYF; cdr3_nt: TGCAGCGTTGTAGGCGGTGTGGTAGCGGGAGGCGAGCAGTACTTC
v_call: TRBV6-2/TRBV6-3; j_call: TRBJ1-5; clone_size: NA; d_call: NA; cdr3_aa: CASKLGGGGNQPQHF; cdr3_nt: TGTGCCAGCAAACTCGGGGGTGGCGGCAATCAGCCCCAGCATTTT
v_call: TRBV3-1; j_call: TRBJ2-1; clone_size: many; d_call: NA; cdr3_aa: CASSQEGVKRMHEQFF; cdr3_nt: TGTGCCAGCAGCCAAGAAGGGGTTAAGAGAATGCATGAGCAGTTCTTC
v_call: TRBV27; j_call: TRBJ1-4; clone_size: NA; d_call: NA; cdr3_aa: CASSLSGREKLFF; cdr3_nt: TGTGCCAGCAGTTTATCTGGCAGAGAAAAACTGTTTTTT
v_call: TRBV7-9; j_call: TRBJ2-7; clone_size: NA; d_call: NA; cdr3_aa: CASRPAPTGGEQYF; cdr3_nt: TGTGCCAGCAGGCCGGCCCCGACAGGAGGCGAGCAGTACTTC
v_call: TRBV7-9; j_call: TRBJ2-5; clone_size: many; d_call: NA; cdr3_aa: CASSLGARQTQYF; cdr3_nt: TGTGCCAGCAGCTTGGGGGCCCGGCAGACCCAGTACTTC
v_call: TRBV5-1; j_call: TRBJ2-2; clone_size: NA; d_call: NA; cdr3_aa: CASGRDVNTGELFF; cdr3_nt: TGCGCCAGCGGACGGGACGTCAACACCGGGGAGCTGTTTTTT
v_call: TRBV7-6; j_call: TRBJ1-4; clone_size: once; d_call: NA; cdr3_aa: CASNSEEGLRGNEKLFF; cdr3_nt: TGTGCCAGCAACTCGGAGGAGGGCCTCCGAGGGAATGAAAAACTGTTTTTT
v_call: TRBV5-1; j_call: TRBJ1-1; clone_size: few; d_call: NA; cdr3_aa: CASSLLAGVETEAFF; cdr3_nt: TGCGCCAGCAGCCTCCTAGCAGGGGTGGAAACTGAAGCTTTCTTT
v_call: TRBV5-6; j_call: TRBJ2-1; clone_size: NA; d_call: TRBD2; cdr3_aa: CASRGVGTTDEQFF; cdr3_nt: TGTGCCAGCAGGGGCGTGGGGACTACCGATGAGCAGTTCTTC
v_call: TRBV28; j_call: TRBJ1-2; clone_size: many; d_call: NA; cdr3_aa: CASSLSGQYYGYTF; cdr3_nt: TGTGCCAGCAGCCTATCAGGACAGTACTATGGCTACACCTTC
v_call: TRBV29-1; j_call: TRBJ2-2; clone_size: few; d_call: NA; cdr3_aa: CSVEGAGELFF; cdr3_nt: TGCAGCGTTGAGGGAGCCGGGGAGCTGTTTTTT
v_call: TRBV29-1; j_call: TRBJ1-4; clone_size: many; d_call: TRBD1; cdr3_aa: CSVEGRTGKGKLFF; cdr3_nt: TGCAGCGTTGAAGGACGGACAGGGAAAGGGAAACTGTTTTTT
v_call: TRBV30; j_call: TRBJ1-5; clone_size: few; d_call: TRBD1; cdr3_aa: CAWRETAGQSSEPQHF; cdr3_nt: TGTGCCTGGAGAGAAACCGCGGGACAGTCAAGTGAGCCCCAGCATTTT
v_call: TRBV5-5; j_call: TRBJ1-5; clone_size: NA; d_call: TRBD1; cdr3_aa: CASSTGPGQGNQPQHF; cdr3_nt: TGTGCCAGCAGCACAGGCCCGGGACAGGGGAATCAGCCCCAGCATTTT
v_call: TRBV7-2; j_call: TRBJ2-1; clone_size: NA; d_call: TRBD2; cdr3_aa: CASSQRTSGIGNEQFF; cdr3_nt: TGTGCCAGCAGCCAAAGGACTAGCGGGATAGGGAATGAGCAGTTCTTC
v_call: TRBV5-1; j_call: TRBJ2-1; clone_size: many; d_call: NA; cdr3_aa: CASSPAGGTQPGEQFF; cdr3_nt: TGCGCCAGCAGCCCCGCGGGCGGCACGCAACCTGGTGAGCAGTTCTTC
v_call: TRBV28; j_call: TRBJ2-7; clone_size: few; d_call: TRBD2; cdr3_aa: CASSLLGISGSYEQYF; cdr3_nt: TGTGCCAGCAGTTTACTTGGGATTAGCGGGAGCTACGAGCAGTACTTC
v_call: TRBV24-1; j_call: TRBJ2-1; clone_size: NA; d_call: TRBD1; cdr3_aa: CATSDPDPGQGAYNEQFF; cdr3_nt: TGTGCCACCAGTGATCCGGATCCGGGACAGGGGGCGTACAATGAGCAGTTCTTC
v_call: TRBV6-5; j_call: TRBJ1-5; clone_size: many; d_call: TRBD1; cdr3_aa: CASSSRQGVNQPQHF; cdr3_nt: TGTGCCAGCAGTTCGCGACAGGGTGTCAATCAGCCCCAGCATTTT
v_call: TRBV20-1; j_call: TRBJ2-7; clone_size: NA; d_call: TRBD2; cdr3_aa: CSARVGGTYEQYF; cdr3_nt: TGCAGTGCTCGGGTCGGGGGGACCTACGAGCAGTACTTC
v_call: TRBV5-1; j_call: TRBJ1-1; clone_size: many; d_call: NA; cdr3_aa: CASSFTWGTEAFF; cdr3_nt: TGCGCCAGCAGCTTCACCTGGGGGACTGAAGCTTTCTTT
v_call: TRBV29-1; j_call: TRBJ2-5; clone_size: NA; d_call: TRBD1; cdr3_aa: CSADREYQETQYF; cdr3_nt: TGCAGCGCGGACAGGGAGTACCAAGAGACCCAGTACTTC
v_call: TRBV7-3; j_call: TRBJ2-7; clone_size: once; d_call: NA; cdr3_aa: CASSPQGNDEQYF; cdr3_nt: TGTGCCAGCAGCCCGCAGGGGAACGACGAGCAGTACTTC
v_call: TRBV3-1; j_call: TRBJ2-5; clone_size: NA; d_call: NA; cdr3_aa: CASSQDAVIETQYF; cdr3_nt: TGTGCCAGCAGCCAAGATGCCGTTATAGAGACCCAGTACTTC
v_call: TRBV11-2; j_call: TRBJ2-7; clone_size: many; d_call: TRBD2; cdr3_aa: CASLKLAGPYEQYF; cdr3_nt: TGTGCCAGCCTCAAACTAGCGGGACCATACGAGCAGTACTTC
v_call: TRBV25-1; j_call: TRBJ2-1; clone_size: NA; d_call: TRBD2; cdr3_aa: CASSDRLANEQFF; cdr3_nt: TGTGCCAGCAGTGACCGACTAGCCAATGAGCAGTTCTTC
v_call: TRBV7-9; j_call: TRBJ2-1; clone_size: few; d_call: NA; cdr3_aa: CASSWDSNEQFF; cdr3_nt: TGTGCCAGCAGCTGGGACTCCAATGAGCAGTTCTTC
v_call: TRBV5-1; j_call: TRBJ2-1; clone_size: NA; d_call: TRBD1; cdr3_aa: CASSGPLDRGGEQFF; cdr3_nt: TGCGCCAGCAGCGGACCTCTAGACAGGGGCGGTGAGCAGTTCTTC
v_call: TRBV6-1; j_call: TRBJ1-2; clone_size: NA; d_call: NA; cdr3_aa: CASSEITGANYGYTF; cdr3_nt: TGTGCCAGCAGTGAAATCACAGGAGCTAACTATGGCTACACCTTC
v_call: TRBV4-1; j_call: TRBJ2-3; clone_size: NA; d_call: TRBD2; cdr3_aa: CASSQDSGRAQDTQYF; cdr3_nt: TGCGCCAGCAGCCAAGATAGCGGGAGGGCTCAAGATACGCAGTATTTT
v_call: TRBV5-1; j_call: TRBJ2-2; clone_size: NA; d_call: NA; cdr3_aa: CASSLERRPTGELFF; cdr3_nt: TGCGCCAGCAGCTTGGAGCGGAGGCCCACCGGGGAGCTGTTTTTT
v_call: TRBV12-3/TRBV12-4; j_call: TRBJ1-1; clone_size: few; d_call: NA; cdr3_aa: CASRETGLPEAFF; cdr3_nt: TGTGCCAGCAGGGAAACAGGGTTACCTGAAGCTTTCTTT
v_call: TRBV5-1; j_call: TRBJ1-2; clone_size: many; d_call: TRBD1; cdr3_aa: CASSLEGAGLRYTF; cdr3_nt: TGCGCCAGCAGCTTGGAGGGGGCAGGGCTTCGCTACACCTTC
v_call: TRBV4-1; j_call: TRBJ2-2; clone_size: many; d_call: NA; cdr3_aa: CASSHETNTGELFF; cdr3_nt: TGCGCCAGCAGCCATGAGACCAACACCGGGGAGCTGTTTTTT
v_call: TRBV7-2; j_call: TRBJ1-3; clone_size: NA; d_call: NA; cdr3_aa: CASSPDGVGGGNTIYF; cdr3_nt: TGTGCCAGCAGCCCGGATGGGGTTGGGGGCGGAAACACCATATATTTT
v_call: TRBV6-2/TRBV6-3; j_call: TRBJ2-1; clone_size: NA; d_call: TRBD1; cdr3_aa: CASSPPGTGVDEQFF; cdr3_nt: TGTGCCAGCAGCCCTCCCGGGACAGGGGTCGATGAGCAGTTCTTC
v_call: TRBV3-1; j_call: TRBJ2-7; clone_size: few; d_call: NA; cdr3_aa: CASSQATSGQYF; cdr3_nt: TGTGCCAGCAGCCAAGCCACCTCGGGGCAGTACTTC
v_call: TRBV20-1; j_call: TRBJ1-5; clone_size: many; d_call: NA; cdr3_aa: CSARPRDSNQPQHF; cdr3_nt: TGCAGTGCCAGACCCCGGGACAGCAATCAGCCCCAGCATTTT
v_call: TRBV5-1; j_call: TRBJ1-1; clone_size: few; d_call: TRBD1; cdr3_aa: CASSPVPGQGLGTEAFF; cdr3_nt: TGCGCCAGCAGCCCAGTCCCGGGACAGGGTCTTGGGACTGAAGCTTTCTTT